This T cell receptor beta chain appears in the sequencing data of a study of blood T cell repertoires in COVID-19. Study in general: Spain, Italy and the United States supplied samples that represented acute and convalescent COVID-19.

Profiling relied on immunoSEQ multiplex PCR, and the TCRdb table lists in-frame clones only, not all of them. The sample records about 160,000 clones, 85% being singletons. Trimming cost V 2 bases and J 1 base, with 5 bases left between them. The CDR3 is 13 amino acids. The chain combines TRBV12-3 or TRBV12-4 with TRBJ1-2; no clear D gene. The TCR comes from a human donor with acute or convalescent COVID-19. The donor label of this sample is uncertain. Sequenced material: peripheral blood. The CDR3 reads CASSLQNNYGYTF. The CDR3 DNA is TGTGCCAGCAGTTTACAGAATAACTATGGCTACACCTTC.